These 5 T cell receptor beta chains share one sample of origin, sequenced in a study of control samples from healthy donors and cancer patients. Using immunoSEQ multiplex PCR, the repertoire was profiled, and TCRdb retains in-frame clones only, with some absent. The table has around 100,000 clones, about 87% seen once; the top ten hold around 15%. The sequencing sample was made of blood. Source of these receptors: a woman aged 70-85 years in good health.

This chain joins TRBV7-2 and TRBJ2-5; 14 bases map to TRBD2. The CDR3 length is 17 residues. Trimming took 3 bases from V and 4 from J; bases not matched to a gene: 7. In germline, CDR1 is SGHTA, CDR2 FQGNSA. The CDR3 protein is CASSLSPGTSGRETQYF. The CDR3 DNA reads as TGTGCCAGCAGCTTGTCCCCCGGGACTAGCGGGAGAGAGACCCAGTACTTC.

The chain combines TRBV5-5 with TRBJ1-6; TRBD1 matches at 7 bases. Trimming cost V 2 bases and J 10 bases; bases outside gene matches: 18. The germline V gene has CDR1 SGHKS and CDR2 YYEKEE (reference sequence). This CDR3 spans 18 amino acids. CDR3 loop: CASSLKGSGGLSGSPLHF. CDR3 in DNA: TGTGCCAGCAGCTTAAAGGGGTCAGGGGGGCTCTCCGGGTCACCCCTCCACTTT.

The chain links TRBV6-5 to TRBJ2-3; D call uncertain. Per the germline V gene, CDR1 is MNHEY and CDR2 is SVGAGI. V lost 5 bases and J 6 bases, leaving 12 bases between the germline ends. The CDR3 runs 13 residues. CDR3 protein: CASSPPFRDTQYF. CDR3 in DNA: TGTGCCAGCAGTCCACCGTTCAGGGATACGCAGTATTTT.

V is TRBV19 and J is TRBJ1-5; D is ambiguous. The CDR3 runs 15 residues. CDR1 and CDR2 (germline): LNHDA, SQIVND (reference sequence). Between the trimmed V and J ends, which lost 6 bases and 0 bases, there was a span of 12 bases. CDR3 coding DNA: TGTGCCAGTAGGCCTCGGGCCTATAGCAATCAGCCCCAGCATTTT. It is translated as CASRPRAYSNQPQHF. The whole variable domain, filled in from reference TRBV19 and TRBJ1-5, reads DGGITQSPKYLFRKEGQNVTLSCEQNLNHDAMYWYRQDPGQGLRLIYYSQIVNDFQKGDIAEGYSVSREKKESFPLTVTSAQKNPTAFYLCASRPRAYSNQPQHFGDGTRLSIL.

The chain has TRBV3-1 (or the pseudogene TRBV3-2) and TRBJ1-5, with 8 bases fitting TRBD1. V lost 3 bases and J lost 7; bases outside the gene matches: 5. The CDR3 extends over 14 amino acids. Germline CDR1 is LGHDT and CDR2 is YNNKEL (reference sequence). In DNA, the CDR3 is TGTGCCAGCAGCCACGGACAGGGAGGCCAGCCCCAGCATTTT. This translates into CASSHGQGGQPQHF.